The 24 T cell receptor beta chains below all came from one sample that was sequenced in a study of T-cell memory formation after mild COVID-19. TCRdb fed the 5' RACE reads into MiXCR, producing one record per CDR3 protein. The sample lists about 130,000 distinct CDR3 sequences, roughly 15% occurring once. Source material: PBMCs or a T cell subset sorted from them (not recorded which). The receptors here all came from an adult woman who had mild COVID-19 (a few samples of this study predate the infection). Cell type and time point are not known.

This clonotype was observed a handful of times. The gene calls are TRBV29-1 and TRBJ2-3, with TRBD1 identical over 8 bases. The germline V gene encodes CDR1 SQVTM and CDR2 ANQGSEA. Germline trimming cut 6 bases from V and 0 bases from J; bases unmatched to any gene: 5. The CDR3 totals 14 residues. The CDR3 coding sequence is TGCAGCGTGGGCCGGGACAGGAGCACAGATACGCAGTATTTT. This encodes CSVGRDRSTDTQYF.

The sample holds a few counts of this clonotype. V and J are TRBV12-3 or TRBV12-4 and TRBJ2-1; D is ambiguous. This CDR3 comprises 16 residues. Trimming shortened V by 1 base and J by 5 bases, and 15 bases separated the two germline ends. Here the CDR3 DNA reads TGTGCCAGCAGTTTAGACCGGGCTACCGTCGACAATGAGCAGTTCTTC. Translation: CASSLDRATVDNEQFF.

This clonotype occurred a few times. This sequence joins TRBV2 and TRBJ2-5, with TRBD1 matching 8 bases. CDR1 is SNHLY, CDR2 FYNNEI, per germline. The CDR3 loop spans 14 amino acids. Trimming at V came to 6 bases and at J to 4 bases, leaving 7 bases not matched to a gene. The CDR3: CASSADRVSETQYF. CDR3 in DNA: TGTGCCAGCAGCGCGGACAGGGTGTCAGAGACCCAGTACTTC.

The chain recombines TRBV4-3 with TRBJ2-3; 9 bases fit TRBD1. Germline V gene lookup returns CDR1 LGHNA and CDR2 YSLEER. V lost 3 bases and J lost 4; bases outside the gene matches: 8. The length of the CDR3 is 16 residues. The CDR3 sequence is CASSQTDRGLADTQYF. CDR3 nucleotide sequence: TGCGCCAGCAGCCAGACGGACAGGGGATTGGCAGATACGCAGTATTTT.

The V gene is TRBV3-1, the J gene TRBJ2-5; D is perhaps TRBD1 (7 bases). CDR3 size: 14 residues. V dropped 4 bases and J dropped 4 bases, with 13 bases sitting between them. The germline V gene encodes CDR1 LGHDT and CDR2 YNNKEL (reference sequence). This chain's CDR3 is CASSRGGGGETQYF. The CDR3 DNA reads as TGTGCCAGCAGCCGTGGAGGGGGCGGAGAGACCCAGTACTTC.

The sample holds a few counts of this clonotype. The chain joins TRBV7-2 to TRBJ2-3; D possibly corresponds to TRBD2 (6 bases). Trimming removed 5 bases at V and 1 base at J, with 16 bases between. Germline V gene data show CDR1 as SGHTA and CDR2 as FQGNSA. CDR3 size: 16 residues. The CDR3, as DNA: TGTGCCAGCAGCCCGGGGACTTACCAAGGCACAGATACGCAGTATTTT. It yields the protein CASSPGTYQGTDTQYF.

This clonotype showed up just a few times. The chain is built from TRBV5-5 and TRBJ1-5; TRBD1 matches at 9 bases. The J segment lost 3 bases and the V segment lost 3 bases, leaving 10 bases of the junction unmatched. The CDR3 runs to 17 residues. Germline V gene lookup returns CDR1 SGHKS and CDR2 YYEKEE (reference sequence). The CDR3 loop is CASSSIGGTGNNQPQHF. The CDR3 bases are TGTGCCAGCAGCTCAATCGGTGGGACAGGGAACAATCAGCCCCAGCATTTT.

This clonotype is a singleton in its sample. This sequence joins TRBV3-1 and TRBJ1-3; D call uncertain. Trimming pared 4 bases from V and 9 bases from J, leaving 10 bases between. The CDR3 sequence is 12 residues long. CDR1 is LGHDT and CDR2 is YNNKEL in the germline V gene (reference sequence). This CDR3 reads CASSPPLGTIYF. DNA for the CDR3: TGTGCCAGCAGCCCCCCTTTGGGCACCATATATTTT.

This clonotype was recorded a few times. The CDR3 DNA reads TGTGCCAGCAGCATTGATGACAGGGGCCTCTACAATGAGCAGTTCTTC. Its translation is CASSIDDRGLYNEQFF. The chain recombines TRBV9 with TRBJ2-1, with TRBD1 matching 8 bases. Germline assignment: CDR1 SGDLS and CDR2 YYNGEE. The CDR3 totals 16 residues. With V trimmed by 4 bases and J by 3 bases, 9 bases remained unmatched.

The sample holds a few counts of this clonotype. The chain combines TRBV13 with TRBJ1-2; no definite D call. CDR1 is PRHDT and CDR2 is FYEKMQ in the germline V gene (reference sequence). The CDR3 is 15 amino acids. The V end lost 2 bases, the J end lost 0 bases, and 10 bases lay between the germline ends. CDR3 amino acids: CASSLSAVANYGYTF. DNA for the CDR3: TGTGCCAGCAGCTTATCAGCAGTAGCTAACTATGGCTACACCTTC.

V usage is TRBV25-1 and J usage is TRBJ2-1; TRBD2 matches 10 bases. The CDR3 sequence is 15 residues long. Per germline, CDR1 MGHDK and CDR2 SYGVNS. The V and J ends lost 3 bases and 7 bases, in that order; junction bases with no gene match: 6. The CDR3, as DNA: TGTGCCAGCAGTGAGCCTAGCGGGGGTCGGAATGAGCAGTTCTTC. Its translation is CASSEPSGGRNEQFF.

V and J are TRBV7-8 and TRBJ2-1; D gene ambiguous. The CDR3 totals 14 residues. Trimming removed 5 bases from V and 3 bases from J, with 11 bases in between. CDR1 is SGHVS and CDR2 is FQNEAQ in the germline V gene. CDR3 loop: CASSPDPGYNEQFF. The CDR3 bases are TGTGCCAGCAGCCCCGACCCGGGCTACAATGAGCAGTTCTTC.

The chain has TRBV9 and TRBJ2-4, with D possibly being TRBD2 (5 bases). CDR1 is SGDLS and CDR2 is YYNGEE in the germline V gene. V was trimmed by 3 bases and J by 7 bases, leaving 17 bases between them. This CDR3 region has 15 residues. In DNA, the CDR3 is TGTGCCAGCAGCGGGAGGCCCCGGGATGGCAACATTCAGTACTTC. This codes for CASSGRPRDGNIQYF.

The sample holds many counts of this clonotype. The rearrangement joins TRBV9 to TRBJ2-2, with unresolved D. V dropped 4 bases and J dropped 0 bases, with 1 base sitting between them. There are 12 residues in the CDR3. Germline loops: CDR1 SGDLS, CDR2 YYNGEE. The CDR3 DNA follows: TGTGCCAGCAGCTCGAACACCGGGGAGCTGTTTTTT. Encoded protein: CASSSNTGELFF.

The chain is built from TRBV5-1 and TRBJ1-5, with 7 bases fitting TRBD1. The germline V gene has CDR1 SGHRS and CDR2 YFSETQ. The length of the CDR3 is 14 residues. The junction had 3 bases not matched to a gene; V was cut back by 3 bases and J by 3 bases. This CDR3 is CASSWDSYNQPQHF. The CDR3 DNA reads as TGCGCCAGCAGCTGGGACAGCTACAATCAGCCCCAGCATTTT.

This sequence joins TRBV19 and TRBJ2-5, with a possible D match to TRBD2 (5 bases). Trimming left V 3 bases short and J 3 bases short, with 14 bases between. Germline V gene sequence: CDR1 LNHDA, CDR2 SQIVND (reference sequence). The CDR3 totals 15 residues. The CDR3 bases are TGTGCCAGTAGTATTTACCAAACCGGGAAAGAGACCCAGTACTTC. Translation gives CASSIYQTGKETQYF. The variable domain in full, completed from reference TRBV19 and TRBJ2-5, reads DGGITQSPKYLFRKEGQNVTLSCEQNLNHDAMYWYRQDPGQGLRLIYYSQIVNDFQKGDIAEGYSVSREKKESFPLTVTSAQKNPTAFYLCASSIYQTGKETQYFGPGTRLLVL.

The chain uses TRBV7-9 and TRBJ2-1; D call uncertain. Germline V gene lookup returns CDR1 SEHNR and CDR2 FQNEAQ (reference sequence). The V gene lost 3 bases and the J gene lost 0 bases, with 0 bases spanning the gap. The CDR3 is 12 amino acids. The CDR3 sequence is CASSFSYNEQFF. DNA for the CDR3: TGTGCCAGCAGCTTCTCCTACAATGAGCAGTTCTTC.

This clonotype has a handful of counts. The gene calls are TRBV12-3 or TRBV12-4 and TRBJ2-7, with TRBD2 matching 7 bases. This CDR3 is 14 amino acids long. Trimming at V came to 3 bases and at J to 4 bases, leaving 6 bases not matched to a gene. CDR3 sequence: CASSFQGLPYEQYF. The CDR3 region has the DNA TGTGCCAGCAGTTTCCAGGGACTACCTTACGAGCAGTACTTC.

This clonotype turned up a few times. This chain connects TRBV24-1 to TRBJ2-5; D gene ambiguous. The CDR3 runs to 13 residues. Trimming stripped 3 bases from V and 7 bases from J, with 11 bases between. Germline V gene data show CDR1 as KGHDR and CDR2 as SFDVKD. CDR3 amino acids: CATSDGVFGTQYF. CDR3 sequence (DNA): TGTGCCACCAGTGATGGGGTCTTCGGGACCCAGTACTTC.

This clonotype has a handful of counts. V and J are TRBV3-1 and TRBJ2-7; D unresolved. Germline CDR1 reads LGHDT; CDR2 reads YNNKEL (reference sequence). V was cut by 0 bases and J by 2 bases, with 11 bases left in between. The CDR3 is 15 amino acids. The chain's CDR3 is CASSQDLTRAYEQYF. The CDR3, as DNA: TGTGCCAGCAGCCAAGATCTTACTCGAGCCTACGAGCAGTACTTC.

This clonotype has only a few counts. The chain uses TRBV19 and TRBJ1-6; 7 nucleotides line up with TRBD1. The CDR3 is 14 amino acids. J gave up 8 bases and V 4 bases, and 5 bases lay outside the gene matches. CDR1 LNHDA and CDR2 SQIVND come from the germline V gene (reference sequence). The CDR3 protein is CASSTTGWDSPLHF. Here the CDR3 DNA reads TGTGCCAGTAGTACGACAGGGTGGGATTCACCCCTCCACTTT.

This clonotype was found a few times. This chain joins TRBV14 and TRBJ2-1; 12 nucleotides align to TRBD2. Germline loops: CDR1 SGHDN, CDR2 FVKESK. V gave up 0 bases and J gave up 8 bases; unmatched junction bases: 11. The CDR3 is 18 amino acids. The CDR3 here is CASSQDLVATSGSYEQFF. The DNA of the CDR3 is TGTGCCAGCAGCCAAGATCTGGTAGCGACTAGCGGGAGCTATGAGCAGTTCTTC.

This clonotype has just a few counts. CDR3 DNA sequence: TGTGCCACCGCAGGGGAGGTTGAGCAGTTCTTC. This codes for CATAGEVEQFF. This chain connects TRBV28 to TRBJ2-1; D is tentatively TRBD1 or TRBD2 (6 bases each). CDR3 length: 11 residues. Trimming removed 10 bases at V and 9 bases at J, with 13 bases between. Germline V CDR1 and CDR2: MDHEN, SYDVKM.

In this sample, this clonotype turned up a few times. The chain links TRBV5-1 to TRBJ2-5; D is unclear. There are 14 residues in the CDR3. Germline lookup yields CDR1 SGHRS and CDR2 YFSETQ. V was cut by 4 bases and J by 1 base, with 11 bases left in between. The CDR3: CASSPSAFQETQYF. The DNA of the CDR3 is TGCGCCAGCAGCCCCTCAGCTTTCCAAGAGACCCAGTACTTC.